This is a list of T cell receptor beta chains from one sample in a study of T cell responses to AZD1222 COVID-19 vaccine. The method was immunoSEQ multiplex PCR; TCRdb's version includes in-frame clones alone and lacks a portion of them. This table holds around 100,000 clones, around nine tenths found once. Specimen: peripheral blood, collected on day 0 of AZD1222 vaccination. All receptors come from an adult in good health. CDR3s include the opening cysteine and the closing phenylalanine or tryptophan. Only some rows state a clone size, as once, few, many or a class for expanded clones.

size: -
V: TRBV15
J: TRBJ1-5
CDR3: CATSRGTGDSNQPQHF

size: -
V: TRBV18
J: TRBJ2-7
CDR3: CASSPPHTRYEQYF

size: -
V: TRBV2
J: TRBJ1-1
CDR3: CARKDSGPRTEAFF

size: few
V: TRBV29-1
J: TRBJ2-7
CDR3: CSVGGGPLEQYF

size: -
V: TRBV11-3
J: TRBJ2-1
CDR3: CASSLDTGSYNEQFF

size: -
V: TRBV7-9
J: TRBJ1-2
CDR3: CASSLDRNGGYTF

size: -
V: TRBV5-3
J: TRBJ2-1
CDR3: CARSLLGTSGRWGNEQFF

size: -
V: TRBV5-1
J: TRBJ2-7
CDR3: CASSLRGEDGKVEQYF

size: -
V: TRBV27
J: TRBJ1-2
CDR3: CASSFPAANYGYTF

size: -
V: TRBV2
J: TRBJ2-4
CDR3: CASRDRGHIQYF

size: -
V: TRBV3-1/TRBV3-2
J: TRBJ1-4
CDR3: CASSQAMGNLNEKLFF

size: -
V: TRBV30
J: TRBJ2-6
CDR3: CAWTGQAGKTPSSGANVLTF

size: -
V: TRBV3-1/TRBV3-2
J: TRBJ2-7
CDR3: CATQGGVGGLEQYF

size: -
V: TRBV24-1
J: TRBJ2-5
CDR3: CATSGQAGETQYF

size: few
V: TRBV27
J: TRBJ2-7
CDR3: CASSPNRDSFPYEQYF

size: -
V: TRBV9
J: TRBJ1-1
CDR3: CASSVRTGPNTEAFF

size: -
V: TRBV28
J: TRBJ1-2
CDR3: CASSVTGNFYGYTF

size: few
V: TRBV6-2/TRBV6-3
J: TRBJ1-6
CDR3: CASSLTNSPLHF

size: -
V: TRBV7-2
J: TRBJ1-1
CDR3: CASSLGWGDTEAFF

size: -
V: TRBV4-3
J: TRBJ1-1
CDR3: CASSQQQGLNTEAFF

size: -
V: TRBV29-1
J: TRBJ2-7
CDR3: CSARVGGPYEQYF

size: -
V: TRBV11-2
J: TRBJ2-7
CDR3: CASSLGPSSYEQYF

size: -
V: TRBV7-2
J: TRBJ1-1
CDR3: CASSLGPLGSTEAFF

size: -
V: TRBV10-1
J: TRBJ2-7
CDR3: CASSAPLLPSEQYF

size: -
V: TRBV27
J: TRBJ2-7
CDR3: CASSFDRDEQYF

size: few
V: TRBV2
J: TRBJ1-6
CDR3: CASSRDTLGFGGGSPLHF

size: -
V: TRBV7-9
J: TRBJ2-5
CDR3: CASRGGGSRETQYF

size: -
V: TRBV2
J: TRBJ1-2
CDR3: CATTGSQGDYGYTF

size: -
V: TRBV28
J: TRBJ1-5
CDR3: CASSSGTANQPQHF

size: -
V: TRBV3-1/TRBV3-2
J: TRBJ2-3
CDR3: CASSQVKDTQYF

size: few
V: TRBV6-4
J: TRBJ1-5
CDR3: CASSDPGRGRDQPQHF

size: -
V: TRBV10-3
J: TRBJ2-1
CDR3: CAISASGGSYNEQFF

size: -
V: TRBV2
J: TRBJ1-5
CDR3: CASSGPGGVQPQHF

size: medium-sized
V: TRBV6-5
J: TRBJ1-1
CDR3: CASSYAPLGDTEAFF

size: -
V: TRBV10-3
J: TRBJ1-1
CDR3: CAISGGGLLGAFF

size: -
V: TRBV7-2
J: TRBJ1-3
CDR3: CASSRLTGGNTIYF

size: -
V: TRBV5-1
J: TRBJ2-1
CDR3: CASSLTVDREQFF

size: -
V: TRBV7-2
J: TRBJ2-7
CDR3: CASGSISLEQYF

size: -
V: TRBV19
J: TRBJ2-7
CDR3: CASSTRGTGGASGEQYF

size: -
V: TRBV5-8
J: TRBJ2-7
CDR3: CASSQGTSERSEQYF

size: -
V: TRBV2
J: TRBJ1-5
CDR3: CAGRENSNQPQHF

size: -
V: TRBV19
J: TRBJ2-3
CDR3: CASMDYGTDTQYF

size: -
V: TRBV6-1
J: TRBJ1-1
CDR3: CASSEAGRGEGTEAFF

size: -
V: TRBV11-2
J: TRBJ2-1
CDR3: CASSRTSGNSYNEQFF

size: -
V: TRBV7-2
J: TRBJ2-7
CDR3: CASSGTLAYEQYF

size: once
V: TRBV4-3
J: TRBJ2-1
CDR3: CASSPGLAGVYNEQFF

size: once
V: TRBV19
J: TRBJ1-5
CDR3: CASYYRGMGQPQHF

size: -
V: TRBV27
J: TRBJ1-2
CDR3: CASRPGFGGYTF

size: -
V: TRBV19
J: TRBJ1-4
CDR3: CASRTAEKLFF

size: -
V: TRBV6-4
J: TRBJ1-1
CDR3: CASSDQRNTEAFF

size: -
V: TRBV29-1
J: TRBJ1-5
CDR3: CSVESGSGQPQHF

size: -
V: TRBV28
J: TRBJ2-1
CDR3: CASSPRLAGGRVEQFF

size: -
V: TRBV5-1
J: TRBJ1-4
CDR3: CASSLQGTGEEKLFF

size: -
V: TRBV6-2/TRBV6-3
J: TRBJ2-7
CDR3: CASSLRGDLAGGPIPSSYEQYF

size: -
V: TRBV5-1
J: TRBJ2-7
CDR3: CASSPGTGAISYEQYF